This is a list of T cell receptor beta chains from one sample in a study of cytomegalovirus exposure and HLA in healthy donors. Clones were sequenced by immunoSEQ multiplex PCR, and TCRdb holds only the in-frame ones, with some missing. The table lists about 190,000 clones, about 80% of them singletons. Sequenced input: PBMCs. The receptors here all came from a young woman in good health and CMV-seropositive. The CDR3 runs from the conserved cysteine through the conserved F or W. Each record gives: clone size, CDR3 length, D gene, J gene, V gene, CDR3 DNA, CDR3 protein. The D gene is left open where the match is weak. For some rows the clone size is stated as once, few or many, or as a class when expanded; others skip it.

size: .
length: 14
D: TRBD1
J: TRBJ2-1
V: TRBV6-4
DNA: TGTGCCAGCAGTCGTTCAGGGGGAACCAATGAGCAGTTCTTC
CDR3: CASSRSGGTNEQFF

size: .
length: 15
D: .
J: TRBJ2-3
V: TRBV6-4
DNA: TGTGCCAGCAGTGACTCGAATAGCGGAGCAGATACGCAGTATTTT
CDR3: CASSDSNSGADTQYF

size: .
length: 17
D: .
J: TRBJ2-1
V: TRBV19
DNA: TGTGCCAGTAGTATTATTTTACCAGGGGTGACCTACAATGAGCAGTTCTTC
CDR3: CASSIILPGVTYNEQFF

size: .
length: 14
D: TRBD2
J: TRBJ2-1
V: TRBV9
DNA: TGTGCCAGCAGCTTTAGCGGGGGATACAATGAGCAGTTCTTC
CDR3: CASSFSGGYNEQFF

size: once
length: 14
D: TRBD1
J: TRBJ1-2
V: TRBV7-2
DNA: TGTGCCGTGCCGGTTCCGGGACAGCTCTATGGCTACACCTTC
CDR3: CAVPVPGQLYGYTF

size: .
length: 13
D: .
J: TRBJ1-6
V: TRBV5-1
DNA: TGCGCCAGCAGCCAAGGAGGGGATTCGACCCTCCACTTT
CDR3: CASSQGGDSTLHF

size: .
length: 15
D: TRBD1
J: TRBJ1-2
V: TRBV4-3
DNA: TGCGCCAGCAGCCAAGATACGAGGGGGCGAGGGGGCTACACCTTC
CDR3: CASSQDTRGRGGYTF

size: .
length: 15
D: TRBD1
J: TRBJ1-5
V: TRBV6-1
DNA: TGTGCCAGCAGCGGCATGACAGGGGACTATCAGCCCCAGCATTTT
CDR3: CASSGMTGDYQPQHF

size: .
length: 14
D: .
J: TRBJ1-1
V: TRBV2
DNA: TGTGCCAGCAGTGATCCCCGGGGAGGGACTGAAGCTTTCTTT
CDR3: CASSDPRGGTEAFF

size: .
length: 14
D: .
J: TRBJ2-3
V: TRBV18
DNA: TGTGCCAGCTCACCAGTGAGAGTCACAGATACGCAGTATTTT
CDR3: CASSPVRVTDTQYF

size: .
length: 15
D: .
J: TRBJ2-5
V: TRBV7-6
DNA: TGTGCCAGCAGCCTGGGAGGACAGGTCCAAGAGACCCAGTACTTC
CDR3: CASSLGGQVQETQYF

size: .
length: 13
D: TRBD1
J: TRBJ2-3
V: TRBV28
DNA: TGTGCCAGCAGAGGGACAGGCTCAGATACGCAGTATTTT
CDR3: CASRGTGSDTQYF

size: .
length: 15
D: TRBD2
J: TRBJ2-3
V: TRBV5-6
DNA: TGTGCCAGCAGCTTGAGTCTAGCGGGTCCAGATACGCAGTATTTT
CDR3: CASSLSLAGPDTQYF

size: .
length: 15
D: TRBD1
J: TRBJ1-2
V: TRBV28
DNA: TGTGCCAGCAGCCCGTACCAGGGGGTCCACTATGGCTACACCTTC
CDR3: CASSPYQGVHYGYTF

size: few
length: 15
D: .
J: TRBJ1-5
V: TRBV7-2
DNA: TGTGCCAGCAGCCTCAGGGGTACAAGCAATCAGCCCCAGCATTTT
CDR3: CASSLRGTSNQPQHF

size: .
length: 13
D: .
J: TRBJ1-1
V: TRBV27
DNA: TGTGCCAGCAGTCTCCTAGGGACTCGTGAAGCTTTCTTT
CDR3: CASSLLGTREAFF

size: .
length: 16
D: TRBD1
J: TRBJ2-5
V: TRBV6-1
DNA: TGTGCCAGCAGTGTGTCGACAGGGGACGGACGAGAGACCCAGTACTTC
CDR3: CASSVSTGDGRETQYF

size: .
length: 14
D: TRBD1
J: TRBJ1-1
V: TRBV6-6
DNA: TGTGCCAGCAGCACGACAGGGAAGGGGACTGAAGCTTTCTTT
CDR3: CASSTTGKGTEAFF

size: .
length: 16
D: TRBD2
J: TRBJ2-4
V: TRBV7-9
DNA: TGTGCCAGCAGCTCCACAACTAGCGGGGGGAAAAACATTCAGTACTTC
CDR3: CASSSTTSGGKNIQYF

size: .
length: 15
D: TRBD1
J: TRBJ1-4
V: TRBV6-1
DNA: TGTGCCAGCAGTGTGTTCGGGACAGGGTCTGAAAAACTGTTTTTT
CDR3: CASSVFGTGSEKLFF

size: .
length: 20
D: TRBD1
J: TRBJ1-5
V: TRBV28
DNA: TGTGCCAGCAGTTTATTCCCCGGACAGGGGGCGGACAATAGCAATCAGCCCCAGCATTTT
CDR3: CASSLFPGQGADNSNQPQHF

size: .
length: 16
D: .
J: TRBJ1-6
V: TRBV2
DNA: TGTGCCAGCAGTGTTTCGGGGGAGGTATCCAGTTCACCCCCCCACTTT
CDR3: CASSVSGEVSSSPPHF

size: .
length: 15
D: TRBD1
J: TRBJ1-1
V: TRBV27
DNA: TGTGCCAGCAGTTTACCTGGGACAGGGAGGTTTGAAGCTTTCTTT
CDR3: CASSLPGTGRFEAFF